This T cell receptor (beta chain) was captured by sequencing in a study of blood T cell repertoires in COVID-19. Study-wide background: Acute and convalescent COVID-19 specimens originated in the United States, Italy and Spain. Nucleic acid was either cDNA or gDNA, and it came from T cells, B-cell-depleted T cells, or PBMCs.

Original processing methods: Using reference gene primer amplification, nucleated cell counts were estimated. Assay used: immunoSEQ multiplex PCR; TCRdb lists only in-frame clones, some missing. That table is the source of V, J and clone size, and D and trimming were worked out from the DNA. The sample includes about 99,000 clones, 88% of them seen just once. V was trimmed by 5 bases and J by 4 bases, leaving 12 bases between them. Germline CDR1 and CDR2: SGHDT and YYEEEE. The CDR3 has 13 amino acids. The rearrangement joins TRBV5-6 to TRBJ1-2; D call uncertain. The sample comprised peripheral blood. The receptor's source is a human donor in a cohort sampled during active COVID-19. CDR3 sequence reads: CASSLAGFYGYTF. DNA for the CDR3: TGTGCCAGCAGTCTGGCGGGGTTCTATGGCTACACCTTC.